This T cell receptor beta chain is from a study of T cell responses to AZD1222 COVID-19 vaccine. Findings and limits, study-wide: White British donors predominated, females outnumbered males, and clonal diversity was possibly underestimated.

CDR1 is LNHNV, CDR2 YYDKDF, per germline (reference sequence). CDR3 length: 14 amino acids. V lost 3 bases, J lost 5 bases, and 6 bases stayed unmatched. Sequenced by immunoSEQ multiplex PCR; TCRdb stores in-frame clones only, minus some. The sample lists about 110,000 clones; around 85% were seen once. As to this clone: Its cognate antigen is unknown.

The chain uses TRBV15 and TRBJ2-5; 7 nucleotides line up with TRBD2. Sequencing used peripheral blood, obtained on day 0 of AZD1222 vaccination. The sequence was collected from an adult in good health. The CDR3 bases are TGTGCCACCAGCAGCTGGACTAGTTCGGAGACCCAGTACTTC. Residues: CATSSWTSSETQYF.